The 20 T cell receptor beta chains listed next were all sequenced from one sample in a study of regulatory T cells in long-lasting Graves disease. The time point: newly diagnosed GD, antithyroid drugs for less than 3 months. PBMC-extracted RNA yielded the TCR library. For TCR beta, libraries came from iRepertoire HTBI primers and Arm-PCR of CDR3 regions. TCRdb analysed the multiplex PCR reads with MiXCR anew, one entry per CDR3 protein. The table includes 500,000 to 700,000 distinct CDR3 sequences, 16% detected once. These records were also assigned to another study, of T cells in Graves' hyperthyroidism and ophthalmopathy.

This sample comprised peripheral blood mononuclear cells (PBMCs), obtained at new diagnosis, from a patient treated with antithyroid drugs. The origin of the receptors is a woman in her thirties with Graves disease.

This clonotype has a count of ten or more. V gene TRBV12-3 or TRBV12-4 combines with J gene TRBJ2-3, with D unresolved. This CDR3 spans 14 amino acids. V gave up 7 bases and J gave up 2 bases, with 13 bases separating them. The CDR3 DNA sequence: TGTGCCAGCAATTCCCTCCCCTCCACAGATACGCAGTATTTT. Residues: CASNSLPSTDTQYF.

This rearrangement joins TRBV15 to TRBJ2-3; 8 bases fit TRBD2. The J segment lost 1 base and the V segment lost 4 bases, leaving 7 bases of the junction unmatched. This CDR3 is built from 16 residues. CDR1 is LNHNV and CDR2 is YYDKDF in the germline V gene (reference sequence). The CDR3 sequence: CATSTAGGTGTDTQYF. DNA of the CDR3: TGTGCCACCAGCACGGCGGGAGGAACTGGCACAGATACGCAGTATTTT.

This clonotype came up many times. The rearrangement joins TRBV7-8 to TRBJ2-7; possible D gene TRBD2, 6 bases. Trimming took off 8 bases at V and 4 bases at J, with 27 bases between the two ends. Germline-derived CDR1 and CDR2 are SGHVS and FQNEAQ. The CDR3 contains 17 residues. CDR3 sequence reads: CASGLRDSVRPRYEQYF. The CDR3 DNA reads TGTGCCAGCGGCCTGAGGGACTCCGTCCGCCCCCGATACGAGCAGTACTTC.

As for this clonotype: Just one base apart from a much larger clone, this may be a read error. The chain links TRBV7-9 to TRBJ2-1; D gene unclear. Per the germline V gene, CDR1 is SEHNR and CDR2 is FQNEAQ (reference sequence). This CDR3 comprises 13 residues. CDR3 DNA: TGTGCCAACAGCTTTTTGGCCGGAAATGAGCAGTTCTTC. Encoded protein: CANSFLAGNEQFF.

The V gene is TRBV7-8, the J gene TRBJ2-1; D might be TRBD2 (6 bases). There are 16 residues in the CDR3. The germline V gene has CDR1 SGHVS and CDR2 FQNEAQ. Trimming cost V 6 bases and J 8 bases, with 23 bases left between them. CDR3 residues: CASSPYSGVHRDEQFF. In DNA form, the CDR3 reads TGTGCCAGCAGTCCTTACTCGGGAGTTCATCGAGATGAGCAGTTCTTC.

This clonotype was detected ten times or more. The chain combines TRBV11-2 with TRBJ2-1, with no clear D. CDR3 length: 14 residues. V lost 1 base and J 8 bases, leaving 12 bases between the germline ends. CDR1 is SGHAT, CDR2 FQNNGV, per germline. The CDR3 reads CASSLGAWAYEQFF. The CDR3 region has the DNA TGTGCCAGCAGCTTAGGGGCTTGGGCGTATGAGCAGTTCTTC.

The chain has TRBV7-3 and TRBJ1-5; unclear D gene. V dropped 5 bases and J dropped 5 bases, with 16 bases sitting between them. The germline V gene has CDR1 SGHTA and CDR2 FQGTGA. This CDR3 contains 15 residues. CDR3: CASSPRAVPYQPQHF. The CDR3 DNA follows: TGTGCCAGCAGCCCCCGGGCCGTCCCCTATCAGCCCCAGCATTTT.

The sample holds a few counts of this clonotype. The V call is TRBV14, the J call TRBJ2-5; TRBD1 might be the D (6 bases). The CDR3 totals 15 residues. CDR1 and CDR2 (germline): SGHDN, FVKESK. The V end lost 4 bases, the J end lost 3 bases, and 15 bases lay between the germline ends. CDR3 nucleotide sequence: TGTGCCAGCAGCCTTCCCGGGACATACGAAGAGACCCAGTACTTC. Protein sequence: CASSLPGTYEETQYF.

Only a few counts were recorded for this clonotype. The chain couples TRBV28 to TRBJ1-2; no firm D call. V was trimmed by 8 bases and J by 4 bases, leaving 11 bases between them. Germline-derived CDR1 and CDR2 are MDHEN and SYDVKM. This CDR3 has 12 residues. For the CDR3, the DNA is TGTGCCAGCGGCGGCGGACCCTATGGCTACACCTTC. Protein product: CASGGGPYGYTF.

V gene TRBV12-3 or TRBV12-4 combines with J gene TRBJ1-6; D gene unclear. There are 14 residues in the CDR3. V dropped 6 bases and J dropped 5 bases, with 11 bases sitting between them. CDR3 sequence: CASSAHKNNSPLHF. Written as DNA, the CDR3 is TGTGCCAGCAGCGCGCACAAGAATAATTCACCCCTCCACTTT.

This chain connects TRBV28 to TRBJ2-3, with D tentatively TRBD1 (6 bases). Germline V gene lookup returns CDR1 MDHEN and CDR2 SYDVKM. The V and J ends lost 2 bases and 1 base respectively, with 7 bases between them. The CDR3 totals 14 residues. The CDR3 bases are TGTGCCAGCAGTTTACCAGGGGGCACAGATACGCAGTATTTT. This translates into CASSLPGGTDTQYF. Variable domain in full (rest from reference TRBV28 and TRBJ2-3): DVKVTQSSRYLVKRTGEKVFLECVQDMDHENMFWYRQDPGLGLRLIYFSYDVKMKEKGDIPEGYSVSREKKERFSLILESASTNQTSMYLCASSLPGGTDTQYFGPGTRLTVL.

This chain connects TRBV7-9 to TRBJ2-7; a weak D match, TRBD2 (5 bases). Germline V lookup: CDR1 SEHNR, CDR2 FQNEAQ (reference sequence). Trimming stripped 1 base from V and 1 base from J, with 11 bases between. The CDR3 is 15 residues long. This CDR3 is CASSLEFRESYEQYF. CDR3 in DNA: TGTGCCAGCAGCTTAGAGTTCCGGGAATCCTACGAGCAGTACTTC.

This clonotype has ten or more counts. The CDR3 DNA sequence: TGTGCCACCAGTGATTCCTCTCCCACCTACGGCTACGAGCAGTACTTC. Its translation: CATSDSSPTYGYEQYF. The chain employs TRBV24-1 and TRBJ2-7; D not certain. This CDR3 is built from 16 residues. V lost 2 bases and J 3 bases, leaving 16 bases between the germline ends. Germline V gives CDR1 KGHDR, CDR2 SFDVKD.

With respect to this clonotype: Since a much larger clone is just one base distant, this may be a read error. The CDR3 sequence: CASSLFAAKQETQYF. In DNA, the CDR3 is TGTGCCAGCAGTTTATTTGCCGCCAAACAAGAGACCCAGTACTTC. This chain links TRBV12-3 or TRBV12-4 with TRBJ2-5; D is ambiguous. This CDR3 comprises 15 residues. Trimming removed 2 bases from V and 2 bases from J, with 12 bases in between.

This clonotype was observed at least ten times. J is TRBJ2-5 and V is TRBV7-2, with D tentatively TRBD1 or TRBD2 (5 bases each). The CDR3 length is 15 residues. V gave up 4 bases and J gave up 5 bases, with 17 bases separating them. Germline CDR1 SGHTA, CDR2 FQGNSA. The CDR3: CASSYGGSGRETQYF. CDR3 nucleotides: TGTGCCAGCAGCTATGGGGGATCGGGACGGGAGACCCAGTACTTC.

This clonotype appeared many times. This rearrangement joins TRBV19 to TRBJ1-5, with 7 bases identical to TRBD1. J lost 3 bases, V lost 6 bases, and 5 bases had no gene match. CDR3 length: 14 residues. The germline gives CDR1 LNHDA, CDR2 SQIVND (reference sequence). DNA of the CDR3: TGTGCCAGTAGCGCAGGGGGGGTCAATCAGCCCCAGCATTTT. Protein: CASSAGGVNQPQHF.

This clonotype was seen repeatedly, ten times or more. Here the CDR3 reads CASSNPLAGVPQSSYNEQFF. The CDR3 DNA reads as TGTGCCAGCAGCAACCCTTTAGCGGGAGTCCCCCAGAGCTCCTACAATGAGCAGTTCTTC. The chain couples TRBV11-2 to TRBJ2-1, with TRBD2 identical over 9 bases. The V gene's germline CDR1 is SGHAT and CDR2 FQNNGV. The trim removed 5 bases at V and 0 bases at J, leaving 17 bases unmatched. The CDR3 loop spans 20 amino acids.

The chain uses TRBV19 and TRBJ1-5; 7 bases are a match to TRBD1. The CDR3 loop spans 15 amino acids. Germline loops: CDR1 LNHDA, CDR2 SQIVND (reference sequence). V lost 5 bases, J lost 6 bases, and 10 bases stayed unmatched. DNA of the CDR3: TGTGCCAGTAGTTATAAAAACAGGGGTCTTCAGCCCCAGCATTTT. As protein: CASSYKNRGLQPQHF.

The gene calls are TRBV19 and TRBJ2-2; no firm D call. Trimming stripped 6 bases from V and 2 bases from J, with 13 bases between. The CDR3 loop spans 15 amino acids. Looked up from germline, CDR1 is LNHDA and CDR2 is SQIVND (reference sequence). This CDR3 is CASRIQAGNTGELFF. Written as DNA, the CDR3 is TGTGCCAGTAGAATCCAGGCCGGTAACACCGGGGAGCTGTTTTTT.

This clonotype has a count of ten or more. The CDR3 nucleotides are TGTGCCAGCAGCTTAGACGCGGAGTATAATGGTAAACTGTTTTTT. Protein product: CASSLDAEYNGKLFF. The chain uses TRBV7-9 and TRBJ1-4; D is ambiguous. Germline assignment: CDR1 SEHNR and CDR2 FQNEAQ (reference sequence). This CDR3 region has 15 residues. The V and J ends lost 1 base and 11 bases respectively, with 17 bases between them.